Here is one T cell receptor beta chain with its context. Using immunoSEQ multiplex PCR, the repertoire was profiled, and TCRdb retains in-frame clones only, with some absent. Here the sample spans 200,000 to 250,000 clones, about 85% being singletons. Germline V gene lookup returns CDR1 KGHSH and CDR2 LQKENI. The CDR3 has 13 amino acids. Deletions cut 10 bases from V and 0 bases from J, with 10 bases between. The record originates from a study of blood T cell repertoires in COVID-19. V gene TRBV18 combines with J gene TRBJ2-1, with a weak D call TRBD2 (6 bases). This clonotype was sampled from a man in his forties with acute or convalescent COVID-19. The specimen was peripheral blood. CDR3 DNA: TGTGCCACGGGGAGGAGCTCCTACAATGAGCAGTTCTTC. As protein: CATGRSSYNEQFF.